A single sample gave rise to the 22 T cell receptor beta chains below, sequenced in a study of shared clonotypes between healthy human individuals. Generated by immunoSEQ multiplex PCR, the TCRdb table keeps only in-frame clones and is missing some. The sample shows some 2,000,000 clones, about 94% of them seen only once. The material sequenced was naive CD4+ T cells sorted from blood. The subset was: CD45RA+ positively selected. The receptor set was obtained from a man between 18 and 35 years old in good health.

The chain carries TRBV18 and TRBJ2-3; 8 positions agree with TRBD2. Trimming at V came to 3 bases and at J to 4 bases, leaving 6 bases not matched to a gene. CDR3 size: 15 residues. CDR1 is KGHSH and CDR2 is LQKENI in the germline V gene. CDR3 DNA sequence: TGTGCCAGCTCACCTCTCGGGACTAGTTCAGATACGCAGTATTTT. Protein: CASSPLGTSSDTQYF.

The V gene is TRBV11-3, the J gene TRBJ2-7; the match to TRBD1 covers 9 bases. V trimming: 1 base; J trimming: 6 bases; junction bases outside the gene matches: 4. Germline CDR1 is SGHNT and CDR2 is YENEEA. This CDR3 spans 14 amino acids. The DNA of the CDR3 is TGTGCCAGCAGCTTAGGACAGGGGGGAGGCGAGCAGTACTTC. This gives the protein CASSLGQGGGEQYF.

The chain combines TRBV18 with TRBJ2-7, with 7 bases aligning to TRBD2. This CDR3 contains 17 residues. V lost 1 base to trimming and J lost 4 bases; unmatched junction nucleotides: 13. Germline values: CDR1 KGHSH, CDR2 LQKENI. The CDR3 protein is CASSPLGTGAGAYEQYF. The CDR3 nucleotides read TGTGCCAGCTCACCACTGGGGACCGGCGCGGGAGCGTACGAGCAGTACTTC.

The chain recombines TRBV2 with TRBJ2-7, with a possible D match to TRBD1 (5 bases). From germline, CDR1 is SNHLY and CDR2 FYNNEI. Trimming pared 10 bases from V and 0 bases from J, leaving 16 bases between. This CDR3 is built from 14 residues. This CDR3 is CAIETQGDSYEQYF. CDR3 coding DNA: TGTGCCATCGAGACACAAGGGGACTCCTACGAGCAGTACTTC.

The chain's CDR3 is CASSERGKEWNQPQHF. The CDR3, as DNA: TGTGCCAGCAGTGAAAGGGGGAAGGAGTGGAATCAGCCCCAGCATTTT. The V gene is TRBV2, the J gene TRBJ1-5; weak D call: TRBD1 (6 bases). V lost 2 bases to trimming and J lost 4 bases, with 15 bases between them. Germline CDR1 reads SNHLY; CDR2 reads FYNNEI. The CDR3 loop spans 16 amino acids.

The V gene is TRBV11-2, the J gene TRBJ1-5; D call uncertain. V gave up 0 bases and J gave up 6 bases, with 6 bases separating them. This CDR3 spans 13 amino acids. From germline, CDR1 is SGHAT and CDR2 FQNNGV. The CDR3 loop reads CASSLDGSQPQHF. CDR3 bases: TGTGCCAGCAGCTTAGACGGGTCTCAGCCCCAGCATTTT.

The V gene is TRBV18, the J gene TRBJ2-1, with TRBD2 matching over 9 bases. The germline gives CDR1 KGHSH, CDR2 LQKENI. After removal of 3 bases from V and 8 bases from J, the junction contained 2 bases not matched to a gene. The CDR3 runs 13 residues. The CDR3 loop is CASSPVAGDEQFF. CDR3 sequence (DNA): TGTGCCAGCTCACCGGTAGCGGGAGATGAGCAGTTCTTC.

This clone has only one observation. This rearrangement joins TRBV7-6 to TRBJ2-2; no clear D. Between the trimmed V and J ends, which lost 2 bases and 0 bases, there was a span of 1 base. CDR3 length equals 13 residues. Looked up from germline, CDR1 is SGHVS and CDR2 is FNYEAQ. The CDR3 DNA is TGTGCCAGCAGCTTACCGAACACCGGGGAGCTGTTTTTT. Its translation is CASSLPNTGELFF.

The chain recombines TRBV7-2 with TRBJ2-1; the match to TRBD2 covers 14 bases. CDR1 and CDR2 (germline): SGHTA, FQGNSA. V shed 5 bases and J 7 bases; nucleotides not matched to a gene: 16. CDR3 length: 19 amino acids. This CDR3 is CASSAGKGLAGVTRNEQFF. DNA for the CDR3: TGTGCCAGCAGCGCCGGAAAGGGACTAGCGGGAGTCACTCGGAATGAGCAGTTCTTC.

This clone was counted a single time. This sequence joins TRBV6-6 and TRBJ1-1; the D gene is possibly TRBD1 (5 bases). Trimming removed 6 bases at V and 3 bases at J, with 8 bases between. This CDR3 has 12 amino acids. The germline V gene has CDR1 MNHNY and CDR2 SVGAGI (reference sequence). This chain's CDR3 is CASRGQDTEAFF. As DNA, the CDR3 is TGTGCCAGCAGGGGGCAGGACACTGAAGCTTTCTTT.

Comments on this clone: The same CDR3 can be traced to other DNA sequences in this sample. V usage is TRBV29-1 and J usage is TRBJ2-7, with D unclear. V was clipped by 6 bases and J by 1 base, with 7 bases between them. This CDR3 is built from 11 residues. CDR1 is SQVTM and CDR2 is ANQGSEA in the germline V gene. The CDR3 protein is CSVYGSYEQYF. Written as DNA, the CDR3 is TGCAGCGTCTACGGATCCTACGAGCAGTACTTC.

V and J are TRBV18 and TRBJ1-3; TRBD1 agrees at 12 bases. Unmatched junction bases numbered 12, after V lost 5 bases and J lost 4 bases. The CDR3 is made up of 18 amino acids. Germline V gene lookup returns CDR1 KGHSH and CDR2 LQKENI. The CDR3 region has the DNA TGTGCCAGCTCATCCAACCTGGGACAGGGGGCAACGGGAAACACCATATATTTT. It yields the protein CASSSNLGQGATGNTIYF.

The CDR3 is CASSKGAGNQPQHF. The CDR3 DNA reads TGTGCCAGTAGTAAGGGGGCAGGGAATCAGCCCCAGCATTTT. The V call is TRBV19, the J call TRBJ1-5, with 7 bases that match TRBD1. The CDR3 is 14 residues long. Germline trimming cut 4 bases from V and 4 bases from J; bases unmatched to any gene: 4. Per the germline V gene, CDR1 is LNHDA and CDR2 is SQIVND (reference sequence).

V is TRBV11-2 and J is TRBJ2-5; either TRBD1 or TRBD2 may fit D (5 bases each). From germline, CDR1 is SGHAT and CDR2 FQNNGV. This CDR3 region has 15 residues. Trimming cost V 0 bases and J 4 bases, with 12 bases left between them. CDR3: CASSLDGGSGETQYF. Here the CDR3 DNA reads TGTGCCAGCAGCTTAGATGGGGGATCGGGAGAGACCCAGTACTTC.

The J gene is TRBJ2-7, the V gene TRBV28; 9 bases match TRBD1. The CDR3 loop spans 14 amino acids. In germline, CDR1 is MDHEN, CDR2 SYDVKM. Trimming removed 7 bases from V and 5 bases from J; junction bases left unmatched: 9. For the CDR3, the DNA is TGTGCCAGCACCGCCAACAGGGGGCACGACGAGCAGTACTTC. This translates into CASTANRGHDEQYF.

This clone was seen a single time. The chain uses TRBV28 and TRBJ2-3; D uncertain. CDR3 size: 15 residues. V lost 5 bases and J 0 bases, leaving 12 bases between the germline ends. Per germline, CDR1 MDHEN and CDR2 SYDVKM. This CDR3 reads CASSLAITSTDTQYF. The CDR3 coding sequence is TGTGCCAGCAGTCTCGCGATTACTAGCACAGATACGCAGTATTTT.

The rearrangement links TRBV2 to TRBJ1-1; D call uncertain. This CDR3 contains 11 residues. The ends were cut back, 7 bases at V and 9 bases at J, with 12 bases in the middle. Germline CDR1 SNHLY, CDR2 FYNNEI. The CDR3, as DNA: TGTGCCAGCATTTCCCCAAGGAAAGCTTTCTTT. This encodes CASISPRKAFF.

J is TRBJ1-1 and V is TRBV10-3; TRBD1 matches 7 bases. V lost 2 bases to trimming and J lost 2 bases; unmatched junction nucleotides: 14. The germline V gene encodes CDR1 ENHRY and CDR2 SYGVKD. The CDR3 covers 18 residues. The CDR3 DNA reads TGTGCCATCAGTGAGCCGACCACTACCGGGACAGCAAACACTGAAGCTTTCTTT. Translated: CAISEPTTTGTANTEAFF.

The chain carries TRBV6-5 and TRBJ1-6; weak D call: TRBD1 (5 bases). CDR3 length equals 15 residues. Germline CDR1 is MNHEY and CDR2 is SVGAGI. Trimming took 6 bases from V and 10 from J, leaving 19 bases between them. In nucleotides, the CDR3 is TGTGCCAGCAGAGCCTCGGCGGGGGGAGGGTCACCCCTCCACTTT. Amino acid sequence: CASRASAGGGSPLHF.

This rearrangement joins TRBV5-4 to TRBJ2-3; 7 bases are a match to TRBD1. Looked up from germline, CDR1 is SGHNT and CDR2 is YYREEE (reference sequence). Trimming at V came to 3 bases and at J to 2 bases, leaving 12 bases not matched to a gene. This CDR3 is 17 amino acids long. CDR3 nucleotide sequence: TGTGCCAGCAGCTCACTCTCCGGGACAGAAATCACAGATACGCAGTATTTT. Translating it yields CASSSLSGTEITDTQYF.

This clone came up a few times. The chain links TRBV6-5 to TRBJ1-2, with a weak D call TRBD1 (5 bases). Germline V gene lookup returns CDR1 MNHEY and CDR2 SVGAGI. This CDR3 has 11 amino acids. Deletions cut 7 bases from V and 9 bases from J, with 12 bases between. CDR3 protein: CASNGGRSYTF. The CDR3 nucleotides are TGTGCCAGCAATGGGGGTAGAAGCTACACCTTC.

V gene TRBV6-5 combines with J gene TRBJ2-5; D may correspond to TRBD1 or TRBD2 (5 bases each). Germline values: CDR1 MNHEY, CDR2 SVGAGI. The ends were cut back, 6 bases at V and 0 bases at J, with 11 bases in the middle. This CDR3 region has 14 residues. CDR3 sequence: CASRPGTDQETQYF. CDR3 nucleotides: TGTGCCAGCAGACCCGGGACGGACCAAGAGACCCAGTACTTC.